The 3 T cell receptor beta chains presented below share a single source sample, sequenced in a study of blood T cells in healthy people across ages. A J-beta primer mix and a sample-barcoded 5' primer were used in a second PCR of roughly 6 to 11 cycles. TCRdb re-derived calls from the 5' RACE reads in MiXCR, one entry per CDR3 protein. The sample yields about 1,500,000 distinct CDR3 sequences, roughly 45% seen once. Sequenced material: blood. Receptors originate from a woman aged 18 to 35 in good health.

For the CDR3, the DNA is TGCAGTGCTAGAGATACCCCATCTACCATCGCCTACAATGAGCAGTTCTTC. As protein: CSARDTPSTIAYNEQFF. The chain has TRBV20-1 and TRBJ2-1; D call uncertain. CDR1 DFQATT and CDR2 SNEGSKA come from the germline V gene (reference sequence). The ends were cut back, 0 bases at V and 2 bases at J, with 17 bases in the middle. The CDR3 consists of 17 residues.

The rearrangement links TRBV6-1 to TRBJ2-7; 8 bases align to TRBD2. The CDR3 has 13 amino acids. Germline V gene sequence: CDR1 MNHNS, CDR2 SASEGT. With 6 bases clipped from V and 5 bases from J, the junction kept 6 bases outside the gene matches. Here the CDR3 DNA reads TGTGCCAGCAGAGAACTAGCGGACAACGAGCAGTACTTC. Translating gives CASRELADNEQYF.

The chain is built from TRBV28 and TRBJ1-2; 8 nucleotides match TRBD1. Germline trimming cut 6 bases from V and 0 bases from J; bases unmatched to any gene: 9. This CDR3 spans 16 amino acids. Germline lookup yields CDR1 MDHEN and CDR2 SYDVKM. The CDR3 bases are TGTGCCAGCAGACTGGGGACAGGCGGTTCTAACTATGGCTACACCTTC. It is translated as CASRLGTGGSNYGYTF.